The T cell receptor (delta chain) described here comes from a study of γδ T cells in repeated Plasmodium falciparum infection. Study context: Malian children with intense seasonal malaria exposure were compared with matched Australian children.

TCRdb redid the clone calls on the multiplex PCR reads with CATT. The sample shows about 51,000 delta-chain clones, about 2% of them seen only once. Of note for this clone: Its antigen is as yet unknown. This probably arose from a read error, given a far larger clone one base away. At the DNA level, this CDR3 is encoded by other sequences in the same sample as well.

General study findings and limits: Repeated controlled infections reportedly drove waves of new clonotype selection in Vdelta2-negative, mostly Vdelta1+, gammadelta repertoires. Malian children's Vdelta2-negative repertoires appeared more expanded and less diverse than Australians'.

Flow sorting of PBMC yielded separate Vgamma9/Vdelta2+ and Vdelta2-negative gammadelta T cell populations for bulk repertoire analysis. Germline-derived CDR1 and CDR2 are TVYSNPD and GDNSRS (reference sequence). CDR3 size: 14 residues. J is TRDJ1 and V is TRDV3, with TRDD3 identical over 8 bases. TCRdb gives no J gene; it was assigned here by matching the DNA to germline. The specimen was gamma-delta T cells from blood. The sequence derives from a pool of human donors (malaria-infected and uninfected, not separated). The CDR3 DNA reads as TGTGCCTACAACTGGGGGTCGTACACCGACAAACTCATCTTT. This codes for CAYNWGSYTDKLIF.